Below, 2 T cell receptor beta chains from the same sample are listed, as sequenced in a study of spatial heterogeneity in lung cancer. TCRdb re-analysed the 5' RACE reads in MiXCR, keeping a single row per CDR3 protein. The sample holds about 52,000 distinct CDR3 sequences, 7.4% seen once. The time point here: blood at routine non-recurrence follow-up after resection. Whole RNA from tumor, nontumor lung or frozen PBMC was sequenced unsorted. Here the sequenced sample was PBMCs, taken at follow-up. Source of these receptors: a female donor with early-stage non-small cell lung cancer.

The sample holds many counts of this clonotype. The chain carries TRBV5-1 and TRBJ2-5, with D tentatively TRBD2 (6 bases). V was trimmed by 0 bases and J by 6 bases, leaving 12 bases between them. The CDR3 runs to 14 residues. The germline V gene encodes CDR1 SGHRS and CDR2 YFSETQ. The CDR3 DNA reads TGCGCCAGCAGCTTGGACGGACTACAGAAGACCCAGTACTTC. This codes for CASSLDGLQKTQYF.

V is TRBV18 and J is TRBJ1-4, with unresolved D. Germline V CDR1 and CDR2: KGHSH, LQKENI. The CDR3 has 14 amino acids. The V gene lost 5 bases and the J gene lost 7 bases, with 14 bases spanning the gap. Written as DNA, the CDR3 is TGTGCCAGCTCAAGGCCGTCGGAAGGTGAAAAACTGTTTTTT. Its translation is CASSRPSEGEKLFF.